Presented here are 29 T cell receptor beta chains from one specimen sequenced in a study of blood T cell repertoires in COVID-19. Profiled with immunoSEQ multiplex PCR; TCRdb holds only in-frame clones, not every one. The table includes about 240,000 clones, 86% detected once. Sample: peripheral blood. These TCRs come from a woman aged 50 to 60 with COVID-19, enrolled during active disease.

The chain employs TRBV28 and TRBJ1-1; D is unresolved. With 3 bases removed from V and 10 bases from J, the gap between germline ends came to 12 bases. The CDR3 is made up of 12 amino acids. Germline V gives CDR1 MDHEN, CDR2 SYDVKM. The CDR3 protein is CASSFSGEGAFF. The CDR3 nucleotides read TGTGCCAGCAGTTTCTCCGGGGAGGGAGCTTTCTTT.

This clone has just one count. The V and J genes are TRBV7-9 and TRBJ2-3, with D maybe TRBD2 (5 bases). Germline loops: CDR1 SEHNR, CDR2 FQNEAQ (reference sequence). The length of the CDR3 is 14 residues. The V end was cut by 5 bases, the J end by 0 bases, with 9 bases between. CDR3 loop: CASSPWTSTDTQYF. CDR3 DNA: TGTGCCAGCAGCCCCTGGACTAGCACAGATACGCAGTATTTT.

The gene calls are TRBV12-5 and TRBJ2-2; no firm D call. Germline V gives CDR1 LGHNT, CDR2 FRNRAP. Trimming removed 8 bases from V and 4 bases from J, with 11 bases in between. CDR3 length: 13 residues. CDR3 residues: CASLDIPTGELFF. The DNA for the CDR3 is TGTGCTAGTTTAGATATCCCCACCGGGGAGCTGTTTTTT. The whole variable domain, filled in from reference TRBV12-5 and TRBJ2-2, reads DARVTQTPRHKVTEMGQEVTMRCQPILGHNTVFWYRQTMMQGLELLAYFRNRAPLDDSGMPKDRFSAEMPDATLATLKIQPSEPRDSAVYFCASLDIPTGELFFGEGSRLTVL.

This chain's CDR3 is CASSEVGTGYNSPLHF. The DNA for the CDR3 is TGTGCCAGCAGTGAAGTAGGGACAGGGTATAATTCACCCCTCCACTTT. This rearrangement joins TRBV2 to TRBJ1-6; 9 bases align to TRBD1. V was clipped by 1 base and J by 4 bases; unmatched bases: 2. CDR1 and CDR2 from the germline V gene are SNHLY and FYNNEI. The CDR3 consists of 16 residues.

The chain combines TRBV20-1 with TRBJ2-2; 12 bases are shared with TRBD2. The V gene end was trimmed by 3 bases and the J gene end by 5 bases; junction bases not matched to a gene: 7. This CDR3 comprises 16 residues. CDR1 is DFQATT and CDR2 is SNEGSKA in the germline V gene (reference sequence). The CDR3 nucleotides read TGCAGTGCTAGTGAACTAGCGGGGGGAGGTACCGGGGAGCTGTTTTTT. This gives the protein CSASELAGGGTGELFF.

J is TRBJ2-2 and V is TRBV19; TRBD2 might be the D (7 bases). The V and J ends lost 3 bases and 5 bases respectively, with 16 bases between them. The germline gives CDR1 LNHDA, CDR2 SQIVND (reference sequence). The CDR3 length is 16 residues. CDR3 nucleotides: TGTGCCAGTAGTATGGTCGGGGGGCGGTATACCGGGGAGCTGTTTTTT. Protein sequence: CASSMVGGRYTGELFF.

The V call is TRBV3-1 (or the pseudogene TRBV3-2), the J call TRBJ1-2, with TRBD1 matching over 8 bases. The CDR3 spans 15 residues. With 0 bases clipped from V and 5 bases from J, the junction kept 5 bases outside the gene matches. From germline, CDR1 is LGHDT and CDR2 YNNKEL (reference sequence). DNA of the CDR3: TGTGCCAGCAGCCAAGATAGGGACAGGAGTTATGGCTACACCTTC. This sequence encodes CASSQDRDRSYGYTF.

This chain links TRBV7-9 with TRBJ1-3; 12 bases fit TRBD1. Losses at the gene ends were 3 bases for V and 5 bases for J; bases not matched to a gene: 5. This CDR3 comprises 16 residues. Germline lookup yields CDR1 SEHNR and CDR2 FQNEAQ (reference sequence). In DNA, the CDR3 is TGTGCCAGCAGCTTGGGGACAGGGGGCGTCCGAAACACCATATATTTT. This translates into CASSLGTGGVRNTIYF.

The genes are TRBV18 and TRBJ2-3; TRBD2 matches 11 bases. Germline V gene data show CDR1 as KGHSH and CDR2 as LQKENI. With 3 bases clipped from V and 1 base from J, the junction kept 9 bases outside the gene matches. This CDR3 region has 18 residues. CDR3 region: CASSPGLAGGWGTDTQYF. DNA of the CDR3: TGTGCCAGCTCACCCGGCTTAGCGGGGGGGTGGGGCACAGATACGCAGTATTTT.

This clone was seen only a few times. The chain employs TRBV7-2 and TRBJ1-2; D is unresolved. Trimming shortened V by 2 bases and J by 10 bases, and 17 bases separated the two germline ends. Germline CDR1 SGHTA, CDR2 FQGNSA. The CDR3 totals 14 residues. The CDR3 is CASSLIEEGLIYTF. The DNA for the CDR3 is TGTGCCAGCAGCTTAATCGAAGAGGGATTAATCTACACCTTC.

This clone was observed a handful of times. V gene TRBV7-7 combines with J gene TRBJ2-3; tentative D call: TRBD1 (5 bases). The V end was cut by 5 bases, the J end by 1 base, with 7 bases between. Germline CDR1 SSHAT, CDR2 FNYEAQ (reference sequence). The CDR3 sequence is 13 residues long. CDR3 coding DNA: TGTGCCAGCAGCCAACAGGGCACAGATACGCAGTATTTT. This gives the protein CASSQQGTDTQYF.

The V gene is TRBV7-8, the J gene TRBJ2-3; D call uncertain. Germline V gene lookup returns CDR1 SGHVS and CDR2 FQNEAQ. V dropped 5 bases and J dropped 2 bases, with 8 bases sitting between them. CDR3 size: 13 residues. CDR3 amino acids: CASSPYHTDTQYF. CDR3 coding DNA: TGTGCCAGCAGCCCCTACCACACAGATACGCAGTATTTT.

The chain couples TRBV5-1 to TRBJ2-7; maybe TRBD1 (5 bases). Germline CDR1 is SGHRS and CDR2 is YFSETQ. The V end lost 0 bases, the J end lost 0 bases, and 7 bases lay between the germline ends. This CDR3 contains 14 residues. CDR3 sequence reads: CASSLGDSSYEQYF. CDR3 bases: TGCGCCAGCAGCTTGGGTGACAGCTCCTACGAGCAGTACTTC.

The rearrangement links TRBV2 to TRBJ2-3; TRBD1 aligns across 9 bases. J was trimmed by 3 bases and V by 11 bases; bases with no gene match: 12. The CDR3 contains 15 residues. From germline, CDR1 is SNHLY and CDR2 FYNNEI. The CDR3 nucleotides read TGTGCCTTTCGGAGCCGGGACAGGGCAACAGATACGCAGTATTTT. Amino acids: CAFRSRDRATDTQYF.

This clone was seen just once. The gene calls are TRBV28 and TRBJ1-4, with 8 bases matching TRBD1. CDR3 length equals 14 residues. With 4 bases clipped from V and 6 bases from J, the junction kept 4 bases outside the gene matches. The germline V gene has CDR1 MDHEN and CDR2 SYDVKM. Here the CDR3 reads CASSSMTGDEKLFF. Written as DNA, the CDR3 is TGTGCCAGCAGTTCCATGACAGGGGATGAAAAACTGTTTTTT.

The genes are TRBV10-3 and TRBJ2-3, with TRBD1 matching 8 bases. CDR1 and CDR2 (germline): ENHRY, SYGVKD. The J segment lost 4 bases and the V segment lost 2 bases, leaving 8 bases of the junction unmatched. CDR3 length equals 16 residues. The CDR3 loop reads CAISEPTGDGADTQYF. In nucleotides, the CDR3 is TGTGCCATCAGTGAGCCGACAGGGGACGGGGCAGATACGCAGTATTTT.

The CDR3 nucleotides are TGTGCCAGCAGTTACCTCGGGACTAGCGGGTACGAGCAGTACTTC. Translation: CASSYLGTSGYEQYF. The rearrangement links TRBV6-5 to TRBJ2-7, with 12 bases aligning to TRBD2. The CDR3 is made up of 15 amino acids. J lost 4 bases, V lost 2 bases, and 3 bases had no gene match. Germline V lookup: CDR1 MNHEY, CDR2 SVGAGI.

This chain links TRBV28 with TRBJ2-1, with 7 positions matching TRBD1. Germline CDR1 and CDR2: MDHEN and SYDVKM. The CDR3 has 16 residues. The V gene end was trimmed by 3 bases and the J gene end by 6 bases; junction bases not matched to a gene: 11. The CDR3 bases are TGTGCCAGCAGTTTGGGACAGTCTTATAGGTTCAATGAGCAGTTCTTC. The encoded protein is CASSLGQSYRFNEQFF.

This chain connects TRBV28 to TRBJ2-3; 9 bases are a match to TRBD1. This CDR3 comprises 15 residues. CDR1 MDHEN and CDR2 SYDVKM come from the germline V gene. V was pared by 3 bases and J by 5 bases, with 6 bases of the junction left unmatched. Here the CDR3 DNA reads TGTGCCAGCAGTTTTGACCGACAGGGGGAAGATACGCAGTATTTT. This encodes CASSFDRQGEDTQYF.

The genes are TRBV25-1 and TRBJ1-2; TRBD1 might be the D (5 bases). Germline values: CDR1 MGHDK, CDR2 SYGVNS. There are 13 residues in the CDR3. The V gene lost 0 bases and the J gene lost 5 bases, with 7 bases spanning the gap. The CDR3, as DNA: TGTGCCAGCAGTGAATATCGGGGGTATGGCTACACCTTC. This encodes CASSEYRGYGYTF.

This chain joins TRBV5-5 and TRBJ2-1, with D maybe TRBD2 (5 bases). V was pared by 3 bases and J by 13 bases, with 23 bases between. The CDR3 loop spans 15 amino acids. Germline-derived CDR1 and CDR2 are SGHKS and YYEKEE (reference sequence). The CDR3 loop is CASSSNGSGVAGQFF. DNA for the CDR3: TGTGCCAGCAGCTCTAATGGCTCCGGGGTTGCGGGTCAGTTCTTC.

The chain is built from TRBV12-3 or TRBV12-4 and TRBJ1-5; no clear D gene. The CDR3 has 13 amino acids. The V end was cut by 8 bases, the J end by 2 bases, with 10 bases between. The CDR3 DNA follows: TGTGCCAGCGGCCTAGTAGGCAATCAGCCCCAGCATTTT. This encodes CASGLVGNQPQHF.

The chain recombines TRBV9 with TRBJ2-6, with TRBD1 matching 7 bases. V trimming: 1 base; J trimming: 2 bases; junction bases outside the gene matches: 6. The CDR3 sequence is 17 residues long. In germline, CDR1 is SGDLS, CDR2 YYNGEE. CDR3 sequence reads: CASSVKGTAAGANVLTF. CDR3 nucleotide sequence: TGTGCCAGCAGCGTAAAAGGGACAGCGGCTGGGGCCAACGTCCTGACTTTC. Combining the CDR3 with reference TRBV9 and TRBJ2-6 gives the whole variable domain DSGVTQTPKHLITATGQRVTLRCSPRSGDLSVYWYQQSLDQGLQFLIQYYNGEERAKGNILERFSAQQFPDLHSELNLSSLELGDSALYFCASSVKGTAAGANVLTFGAGSRLTVL.

The genes are TRBV5-6 and TRBJ1-6; 7 positions agree with TRBD1. Trimming cost V 0 bases and J 6 bases; bases outside gene matches: 6. The germline gives CDR1 SGHDT, CDR2 YYEEEE. The CDR3 is made up of 16 amino acids. CDR3 residues: CASSLEEGALNSPLHF. The CDR3 nucleotides are TGTGCCAGCAGCTTGGAGGAGGGGGCCCTTAATTCACCCCTCCACTTT.

This chain links TRBV6-5 with TRBJ2-1; TRBD1 agrees at 8 bases. V was pared by 4 bases and J by 6 bases, with 8 bases of the junction left unmatched. CDR3 length: 15 amino acids. Germline V gene data show CDR1 as MNHEY and CDR2 as SVGAGI. CDR3 amino acids: CASSSRQGRLNEQFF. The CDR3 DNA sequence: TGTGCCAGCAGTTCTCGACAGGGGAGGCTCAATGAGCAGTTCTTC.

The chain is built from TRBV5-1 and TRBJ2-7, with 9 bases lining up with TRBD2. Germline CDR1 is SGHRS and CDR2 is YFSETQ. The CDR3 sequence is 16 residues long. V gave up 0 bases and J gave up 4 bases; unmatched junction bases: 8. In DNA, the CDR3 is TGCGCCAGCAGCTTGGCCGGGAGCGGGGGGCCGTACGAGCAGTACTTC. It specifies CASSLAGSGGPYEQYF.

This clone was seen a few times. The chain uses TRBV20-1 and TRBJ2-7, with D possibly matching TRBD1 (5 bases). The V end lost 3 bases, the J end lost 6 bases, and 9 bases lay between the germline ends. The CDR3 consists of 11 residues. Germline V CDR1 and CDR2: DFQATT, SNEGSKA (reference sequence). CDR3: CSASQGAEQYV. As DNA, the CDR3 is TGCAGTGCTAGCCAGGGTGCCGAGCAGTACGTC.

The chain combines TRBV5-5 with TRBJ2-1; D is unresolved. CDR1 SGHKS and CDR2 YYEKEE come from the germline V gene (reference sequence). The ends were cut back, 0 bases at V and 4 bases at J, with 8 bases in the middle. CDR3 length equals 14 residues. The CDR3 DNA reads as TGTGCCAGCAGCTTGGATCCTAGATACAATGAGCAGTTCTTC. It codes for CASSLDPRYNEQFF.

This rearrangement joins TRBV12-3 or TRBV12-4 to TRBJ1-1; 10 bases are shared with TRBD1. J lost 10 bases, V lost 5 bases, and 7 bases had no gene match. The CDR3 has 13 amino acids. The CDR3 nucleotides are TGTGCCAGCAGTGCCGGGACAGGGGTCGTAGCTTTCTTT. Its translation is CASSAGTGVVAFF.